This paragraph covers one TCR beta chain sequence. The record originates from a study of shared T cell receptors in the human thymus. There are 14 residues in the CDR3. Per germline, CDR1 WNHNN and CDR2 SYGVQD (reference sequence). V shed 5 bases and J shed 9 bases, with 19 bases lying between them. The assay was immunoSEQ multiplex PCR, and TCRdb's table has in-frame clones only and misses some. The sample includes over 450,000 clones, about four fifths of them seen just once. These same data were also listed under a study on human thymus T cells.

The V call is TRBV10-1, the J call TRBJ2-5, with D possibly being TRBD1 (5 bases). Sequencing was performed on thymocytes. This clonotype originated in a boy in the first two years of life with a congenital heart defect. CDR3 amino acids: CASSHLRTQAAQYF. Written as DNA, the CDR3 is TGCGCCAGCAGTCATTTGAGGACACAGGCGGCCCAGTACTTC.